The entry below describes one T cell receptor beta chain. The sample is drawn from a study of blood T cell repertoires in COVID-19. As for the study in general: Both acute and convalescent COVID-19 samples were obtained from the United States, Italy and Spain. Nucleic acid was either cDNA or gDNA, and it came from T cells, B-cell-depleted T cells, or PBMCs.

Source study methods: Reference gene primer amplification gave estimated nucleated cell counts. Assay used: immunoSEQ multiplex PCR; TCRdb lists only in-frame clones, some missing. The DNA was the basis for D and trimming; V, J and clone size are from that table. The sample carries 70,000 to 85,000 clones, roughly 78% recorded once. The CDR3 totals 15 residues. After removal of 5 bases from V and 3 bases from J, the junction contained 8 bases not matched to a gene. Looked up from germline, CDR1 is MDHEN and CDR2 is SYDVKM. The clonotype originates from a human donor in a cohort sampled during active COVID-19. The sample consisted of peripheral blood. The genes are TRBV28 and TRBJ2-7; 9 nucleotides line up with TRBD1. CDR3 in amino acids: CASSILRDRVYEQYF. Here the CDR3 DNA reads TGTGCCAGCAGTATCCTTCGGGACAGGGTCTACGAGCAGTACTTC.